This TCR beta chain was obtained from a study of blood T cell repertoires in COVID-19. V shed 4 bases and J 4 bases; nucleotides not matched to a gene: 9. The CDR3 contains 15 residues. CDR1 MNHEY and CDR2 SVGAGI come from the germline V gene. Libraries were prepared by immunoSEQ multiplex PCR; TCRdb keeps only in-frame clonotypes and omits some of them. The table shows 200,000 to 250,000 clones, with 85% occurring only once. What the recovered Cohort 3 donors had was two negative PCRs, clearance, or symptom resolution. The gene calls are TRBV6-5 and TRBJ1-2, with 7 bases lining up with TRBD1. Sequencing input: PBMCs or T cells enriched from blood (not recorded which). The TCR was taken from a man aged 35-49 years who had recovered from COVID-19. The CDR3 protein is CASSSGDSMGYGYTF. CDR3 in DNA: TGTGCCAGCAGTTCCGGGGACAGCATGGGCTATGGCTACACCTTC.